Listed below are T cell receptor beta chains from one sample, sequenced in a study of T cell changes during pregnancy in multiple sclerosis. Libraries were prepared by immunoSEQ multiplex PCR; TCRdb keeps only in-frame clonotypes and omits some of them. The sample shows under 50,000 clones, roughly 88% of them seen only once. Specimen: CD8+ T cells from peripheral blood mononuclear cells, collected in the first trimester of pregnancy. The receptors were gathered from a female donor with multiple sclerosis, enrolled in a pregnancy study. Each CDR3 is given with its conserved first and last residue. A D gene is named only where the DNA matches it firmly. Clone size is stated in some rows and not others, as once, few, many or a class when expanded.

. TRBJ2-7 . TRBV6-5 TGTGCCAGCAGTTACGCCCCCGGACAGCTCTACGAGCAGTACTTC CASSYAPGQLYEQYF
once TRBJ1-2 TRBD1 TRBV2 TGTGCCAGCACGGTAACAGGGGGCAGAGACTATGGCTACACCTTC CASTVTGGRDYGYTF
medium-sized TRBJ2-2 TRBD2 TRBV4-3 TGCGCCAGCAGCCAAGATCCGCCGGGGGGGCAGACCGGGGAGCTGTTTTTT CASSQDPPGGQTGELFF
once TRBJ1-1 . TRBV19 TGTGCCACCCTCGGGGCCATTAGGGGGGAAGCTTTCTTT CATLGAIRGEAFF
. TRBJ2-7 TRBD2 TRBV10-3 TGTGCCACCTTGGGACTAGACTATCTCAACCAGTACTTC CATLGLDYLNQYF
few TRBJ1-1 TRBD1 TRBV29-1 TGCAGCGTTCCACAGGGGGCGGTGGCTTTCTTT CSVPQGAVAFF
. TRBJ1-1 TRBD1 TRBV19 TGTGCCAGTAGTGCTTCAGGGGGCCTGAACACTGAAGCTTTCTTT CASSASGGLNTEAFF
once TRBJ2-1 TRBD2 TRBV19 TGTGCCAGTAGTAAAGGTTCTAGCGGGGGACATGAGCAGTTCTTC CASSKGSSGGHEQFF
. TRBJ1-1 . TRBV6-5 TGTGCCAGCAGCCCGCCAGGGGTCGCTGAAGCTTTCTTT CASSPPGVAEAFF
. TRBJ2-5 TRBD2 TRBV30 TGTGCCTGGCGCCCCATGGGGGGACTATACCAAGAGACCCAGTACTTC CAWRPMGGLYQETQYF
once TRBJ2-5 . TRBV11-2 TGTGCCAGCAGCCGTGTAGAGGCGACCCAGTACTTC CASSRVEATQYF
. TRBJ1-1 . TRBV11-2 TGTGCCAGCAGCTTATGGGAGCCGTCGGGTGCTGAAGCTTTCTTT CASSLWEPSGAEAFF
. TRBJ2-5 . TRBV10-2 TGCGCCAGCAGTGAGTCATGGGTTCAGGGGGAGACCCAGTACTTC CASSESWVQGETQYF
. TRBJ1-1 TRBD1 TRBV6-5 TGTGCCAGCAGTTACGGGCGAACAGGGGCTACTGAAGCTTTCTTT CASSYGRTGATEAFF
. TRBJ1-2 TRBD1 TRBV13 TGTGCCAGCAGCTTAGATGGGACAGGCCATGGCTACACCTTC CASSLDGTGHGYTF
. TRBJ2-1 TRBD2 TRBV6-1 TGTGCCAGCAGTGAATACAGCGGGGGTTACAATGAGCAGTTCTTC CASSEYSGGYNEQFF
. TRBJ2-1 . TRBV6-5 TGTGCCAGCAGTTACTTCGATCGGGAGAATGAGCAGTTCTTC CASSYFDRENEQFF
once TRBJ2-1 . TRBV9 TGTGCCAGCAGCCCTCTAGGCGGCGACAATGAGCAGTTCTTC CASSPLGGDNEQFF
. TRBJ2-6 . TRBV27 TGTGCCAGCAGCGAGGAGTTCTCTGGGGCCAACGTCCTGACTTTC CASSEEFSGANVLTF
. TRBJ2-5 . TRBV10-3 TGTGCCACAGGGGCTGTCCTCGGAGAGACCCAGTACTTC CATGAVLGETQYF
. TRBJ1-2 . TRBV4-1 TGCGCCAGCAGCCAAGCCCCAGATGGCTACACCTTC CASSQAPDGYTF
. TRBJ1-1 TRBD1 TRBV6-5 TGTGCCAGCAGCACTCTCGACAGGGGGAACACTGAAGCTTTCTTT CASSTLDRGNTEAFF
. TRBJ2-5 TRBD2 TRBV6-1 TGTGCCAGCAGTGAGACTAGCGGGGGCCAAGAGACCCAGTACTTC CASSETSGGQETQYF
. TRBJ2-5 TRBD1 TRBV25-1 TGTGCCATCGGGACAGGAACCGACCAAGAGACCCAGTACTTC CAIGTGTDQETQYF
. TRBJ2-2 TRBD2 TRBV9 TGTGCCAGCACCTCCCATAGCGGGGGGTCGCTCGGGGAGCTGTTTTTT CASTSHSGGSLGELFF
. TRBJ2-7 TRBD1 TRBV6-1 TGTGCCAGCAGTGAAAACCACAGGGGCCACGAGCAGTACTTC CASSENHRGHEQYF
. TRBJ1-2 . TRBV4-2 TGTGCCAGCAGCCAAGGGGGGCTGGGGAGGGGGAGTGGGTGGGACTATGGCTACACCTTC CASSQGGLGRGSGWDYGYTF